This is a list of T cell receptor beta chains from one sample in a study of vaccination and CD4 T cells after COVID-19. No antigen has been assigned to these receptors. TCRdb reanalysed the PCR reads using MiXCR and keeps one entry per CDR3 protein. Counted here are tens of thousands of distinct CDR3 sequences, 67% occurring once; the ten biggest clones make up 15% to 20%. The source was CD4+ T cells from blood, cultured in vitro, collected after SARS-CoV-2 vaccination. These receptors originate from a human donor who received a COVID-19 vaccine. Each CDR3 is given with its conserved first and last residue. The order of the fields is CDR3 protein, CDR3 length, J gene, V gene.

CDR3aa: CASSLTGTSDSYEQYF; len: 16; j_gene: TRBJ2-7; v_gene: TRBV5-5
CDR3aa: CASSIGQGENQPQHF; len: 15; j_gene: TRBJ1-5; v_gene: TRBV19
CDR3aa: CASRGGTSGRTAQYF; len: 15; j_gene: TRBJ2-3; v_gene: TRBV19
CDR3aa: CAWTVTGVAFETYGYTF; len: 17; j_gene: TRBJ1-2; v_gene: TRBV30
CDR3aa: CASSLVRGAGELFF; len: 14; j_gene: TRBJ2-2; v_gene: TRBV7-6
CDR3aa: CASSSPTGGWDEQYF; len: 15; j_gene: TRBJ2-7; v_gene: TRBV25-1
CDR3aa: CASSYSLAGSRSGELFF; len: 17; j_gene: TRBJ2-2; v_gene: TRBV6-5
CDR3aa: CSARDKEQGVVGYGYTF; len: 17; j_gene: TRBJ1-2; v_gene: TRBV20-1
CDR3aa: CASRSSGGRGTQYF; len: 14; j_gene: TRBJ2-5; v_gene: TRBV6-1
CDR3aa: CSAPDGGVSTEAFF; len: 14; j_gene: TRBJ1-1; v_gene: TRBV20-1
CDR3aa: CASSSARDSGGGETQYF; len: 17; j_gene: TRBJ2-5; v_gene: TRBV12-3/TRBV12-4
CDR3aa: CASSRGRKNTGEPFF; len: 15; j_gene: TRBJ2-2; v_gene: TRBV7-2
CDR3aa: CASSRTGGYEQYF; len: 13; j_gene: TRBJ2-7; v_gene: TRBV7-3
CDR3aa: CASSPTGAGNTIYF; len: 14; j_gene: TRBJ1-3; v_gene: TRBV27
CDR3aa: CAWGPNSPLHF; len: 11; j_gene: TRBJ1-6; v_gene: TRBV30
CDR3aa: CASSERGQSNEKLFF; len: 15; j_gene: TRBJ1-4; v_gene: TRBV4-1
CDR3aa: CASSLEGGHQANYGYTF; len: 17; j_gene: TRBJ1-2; v_gene: TRBV5-8
CDR3aa: CASSLDQATGEAFF; len: 14; j_gene: TRBJ1-1; v_gene: TRBV5-4
CDR3aa: CASSNCPAGTGGSSSYEQYF; len: 20; j_gene: TRBJ2-7; v_gene: TRBV21-1
CDR3aa: CAINPGQGIGNTIYF; len: 15; j_gene: TRBJ1-3; v_gene: TRBV10-3
CDR3aa: CASSEATGQPQHF; len: 13; j_gene: TRBJ1-5; v_gene: TRBV10-1
CDR3aa: CASSYPSVTTEAFF; len: 14; j_gene: TRBJ1-1; v_gene: TRBV6-2/TRBV6-3
CDR3aa: CATSDLDRTEAFF; len: 13; j_gene: TRBJ1-1; v_gene: TRBV24-1
CDR3aa: CASRGGGGNQPQHF; len: 14; j_gene: TRBJ1-5; v_gene: TRBV12-3/TRBV12-4
CDR3aa: CASSVGLAGGEETQYF; len: 16; j_gene: TRBJ2-5; v_gene: TRBV9
CDR3aa: CASSLEKGLVTDTQYF; len: 16; j_gene: TRBJ2-3; v_gene: TRBV7-2
CDR3aa: CASSYQGLDTDTQYF; len: 15; j_gene: TRBJ2-3; v_gene: TRBV27
CDR3aa: CASRDAGTGTGELFF; len: 15; j_gene: TRBJ2-2; v_gene: TRBV6-1
CDR3aa: CASSKERGYNSPLHF; len: 15; j_gene: TRBJ1-6; v_gene: TRBV21-1
CDR3aa: CASSVTGEYGYTF; len: 13; j_gene: TRBJ1-2; v_gene: TRBV5-1
CDR3aa: CTSSDLYEQYF; len: 11; j_gene: TRBJ2-7; v_gene: TRBV6-1